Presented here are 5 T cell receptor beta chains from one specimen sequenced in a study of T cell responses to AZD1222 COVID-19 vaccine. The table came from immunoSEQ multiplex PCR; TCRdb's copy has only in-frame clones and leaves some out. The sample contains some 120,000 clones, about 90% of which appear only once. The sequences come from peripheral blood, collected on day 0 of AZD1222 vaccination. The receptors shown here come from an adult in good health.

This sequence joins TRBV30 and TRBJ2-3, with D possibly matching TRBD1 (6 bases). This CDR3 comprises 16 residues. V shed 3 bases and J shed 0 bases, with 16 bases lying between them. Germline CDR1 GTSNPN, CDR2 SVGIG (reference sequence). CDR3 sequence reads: CAWSVTGTTSTDTQYF. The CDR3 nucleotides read TGTGCCTGGAGCGTAACCGGGACAACCAGCACAGATACGCAGTATTTT.

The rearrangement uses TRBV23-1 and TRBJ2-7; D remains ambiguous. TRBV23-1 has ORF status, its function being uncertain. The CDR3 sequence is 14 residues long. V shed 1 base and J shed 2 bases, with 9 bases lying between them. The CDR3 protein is CASSQLVSTYEQYF. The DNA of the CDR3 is TGCGCCAGCAGTCAATTAGTCTCCACCTACGAGCAGTACTTC.

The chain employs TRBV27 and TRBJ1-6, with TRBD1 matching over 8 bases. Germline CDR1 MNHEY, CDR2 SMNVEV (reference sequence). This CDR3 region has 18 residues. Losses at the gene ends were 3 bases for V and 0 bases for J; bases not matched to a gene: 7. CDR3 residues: CASSLRGDRSSYNSPLHF. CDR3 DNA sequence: TGTGCCAGCAGTTTGCGTGGGGACAGGAGCTCCTATAATTCACCCCTCCACTTT.

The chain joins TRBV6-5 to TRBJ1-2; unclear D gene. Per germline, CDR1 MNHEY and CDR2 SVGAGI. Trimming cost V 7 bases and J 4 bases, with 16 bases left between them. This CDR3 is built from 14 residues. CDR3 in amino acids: CASTLEGPRYGYTF. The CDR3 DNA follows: TGTGCCAGCACTTTAGAAGGGCCACGCTATGGCTACACCTTC.

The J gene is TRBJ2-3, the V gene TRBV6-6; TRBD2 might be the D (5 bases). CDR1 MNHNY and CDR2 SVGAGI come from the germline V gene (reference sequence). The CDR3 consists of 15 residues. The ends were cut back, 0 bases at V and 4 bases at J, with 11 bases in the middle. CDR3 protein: CASSYSRVWADTQYF. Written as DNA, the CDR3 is TGTGCCAGCAGTTACTCGAGGGTGTGGGCAGATACGCAGTATTTT.